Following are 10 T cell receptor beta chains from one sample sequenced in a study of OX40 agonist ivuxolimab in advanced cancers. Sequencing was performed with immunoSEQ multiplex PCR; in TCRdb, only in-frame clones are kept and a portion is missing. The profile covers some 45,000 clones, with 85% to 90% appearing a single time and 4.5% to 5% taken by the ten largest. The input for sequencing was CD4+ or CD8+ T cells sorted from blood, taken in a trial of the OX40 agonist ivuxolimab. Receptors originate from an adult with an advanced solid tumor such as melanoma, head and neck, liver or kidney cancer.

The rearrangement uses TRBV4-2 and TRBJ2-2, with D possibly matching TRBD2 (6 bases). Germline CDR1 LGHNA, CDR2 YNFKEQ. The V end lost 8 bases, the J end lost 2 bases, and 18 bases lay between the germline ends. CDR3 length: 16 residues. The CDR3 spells CASARVTGTNTGELFF. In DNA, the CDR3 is TGTGCCAGCGCCAGGGTAACGGGGACTAACACCGGGGAGCTGTTTTTT.

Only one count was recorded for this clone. The CDR3 DNA is TGTGCCAGCAGTCCACAGGGGAGGAACACTGAAGCTTTCTTT. Translation: CASSPQGRNTEAFF. This chain uses TRBV5-4 with TRBJ1-1; the match to TRBD1 covers 7 bases. The CDR3 extends over 14 amino acids. J lost 1 base, V lost 5 bases, and 5 bases had no gene match. CDR1 and CDR2 (germline): SGHNT, YYREEE (reference sequence). Full variable domain (remainder filled in from reference TRBV5-4 and TRBJ1-1): ETGVTQSPTHLIKTRGQQVTLRCSSQSGHNTVSWYQQALGQGPQFIFQYYREEENGRGNFPPRFSGLQFPNYSSELNVNALELDDSALYLCASSPQGRNTEAFFGQGTRLTVV.

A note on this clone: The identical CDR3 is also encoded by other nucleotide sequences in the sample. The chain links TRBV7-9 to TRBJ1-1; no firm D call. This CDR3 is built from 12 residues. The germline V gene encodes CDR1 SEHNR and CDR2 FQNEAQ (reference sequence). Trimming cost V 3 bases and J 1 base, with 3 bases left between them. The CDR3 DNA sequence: TGTGCCAGCAGCTTTCCGAACACTGAAGCTTTCTTT. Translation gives CASSFPNTEAFF.

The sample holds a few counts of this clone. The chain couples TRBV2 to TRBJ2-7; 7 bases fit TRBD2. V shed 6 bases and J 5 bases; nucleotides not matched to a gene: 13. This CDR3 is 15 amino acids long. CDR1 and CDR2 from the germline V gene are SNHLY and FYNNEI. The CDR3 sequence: CASREAARGWDEQYF. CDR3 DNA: TGTGCCAGCAGGGAGGCTGCGCGGGGGTGGGACGAGCAGTACTTC.

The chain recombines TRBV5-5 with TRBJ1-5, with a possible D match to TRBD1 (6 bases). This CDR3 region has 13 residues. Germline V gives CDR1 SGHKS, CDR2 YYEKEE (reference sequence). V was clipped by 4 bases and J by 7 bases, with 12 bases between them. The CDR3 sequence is CASSPGAGQPQHF. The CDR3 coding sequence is TGTGCCAGCAGCCCAGGGGCTGGCCAGCCCCAGCATTTT.

The CDR3 DNA reads TGTGCCAGCAGCCGAGAGCGGGGAACTGGCACAGATACGCAGTATTTT. It specifies CASSRERGTGTDTQYF. The chain combines TRBV7-2 with TRBJ2-3, with 7 bases aligning to TRBD2. This CDR3 region has 16 residues. V dropped 5 bases and J dropped 1; count of bases not matched to a gene: 9. CDR1 and CDR2 (germline): SGHTA, FQGNSA.

DNA for the CDR3: TGTGCCAGCTCACCAGGCAGGGGTGGGGATCAGCCCCAGCATTTT. It is translated as CASSPGRGGDQPQHF. V usage is TRBV18 and J usage is TRBJ1-5; D might be TRBD1 (6 bases). V was clipped by 2 bases and J by 5 bases, with 13 bases between them. CDR1 KGHSH and CDR2 LQKENI come from the germline V gene. The CDR3 is 15 amino acids. The full variable domain, with the rest looked up from reference TRBV18 and TRBJ1-5, is NAGVMQNPRHLVRRRGQEARLRCSPMKGHSHVYWYRQLPEEGLKFMVYLQKENIIDESGMPKERFSAEFPKEGPSILRIQQVVRGDSAAYFCASSPGRGGDQPQHFGDGTRLSIL.

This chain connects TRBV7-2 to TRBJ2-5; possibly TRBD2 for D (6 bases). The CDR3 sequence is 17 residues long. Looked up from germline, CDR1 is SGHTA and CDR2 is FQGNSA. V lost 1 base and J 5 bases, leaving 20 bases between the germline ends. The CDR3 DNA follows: TGTGCCAGCAGCTTAGGTTTAGCGGAACCTCGACGGGAGACCCAGTACTTC. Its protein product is CASSLGLAEPRRETQYF.

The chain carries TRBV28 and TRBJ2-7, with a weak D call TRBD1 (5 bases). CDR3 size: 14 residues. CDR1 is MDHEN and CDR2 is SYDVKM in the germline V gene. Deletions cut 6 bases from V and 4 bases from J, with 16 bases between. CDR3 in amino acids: CASREQGPGYEQYF. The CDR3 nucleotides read TGTGCCAGCAGGGAGCAGGGCCCCGGGTACGAGCAGTACTTC.

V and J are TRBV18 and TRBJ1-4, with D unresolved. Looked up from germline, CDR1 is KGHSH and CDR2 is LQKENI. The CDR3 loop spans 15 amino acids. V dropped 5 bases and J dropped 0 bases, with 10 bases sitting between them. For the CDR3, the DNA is TGTGCCAGCTCAGGCCTGATTGCAACTAATGAAAAACTGTTTTTT. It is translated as CASSGLIATNEKLFF.